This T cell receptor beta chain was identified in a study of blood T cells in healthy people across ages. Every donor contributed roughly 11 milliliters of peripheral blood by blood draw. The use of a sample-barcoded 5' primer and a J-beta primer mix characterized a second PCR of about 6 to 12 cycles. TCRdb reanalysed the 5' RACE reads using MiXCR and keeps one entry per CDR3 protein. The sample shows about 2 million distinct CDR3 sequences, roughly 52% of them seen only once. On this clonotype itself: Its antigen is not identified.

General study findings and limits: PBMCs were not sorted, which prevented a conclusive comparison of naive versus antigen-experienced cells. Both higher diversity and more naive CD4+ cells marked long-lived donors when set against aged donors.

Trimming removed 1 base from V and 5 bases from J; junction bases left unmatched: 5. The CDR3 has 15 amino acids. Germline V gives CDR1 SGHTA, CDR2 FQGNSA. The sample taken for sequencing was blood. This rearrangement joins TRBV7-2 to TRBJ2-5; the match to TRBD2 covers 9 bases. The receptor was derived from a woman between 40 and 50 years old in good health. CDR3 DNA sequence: TGTGCCAGCAGCTTAGGAGTTCTAGCGGGGGAGACCCAGTACTTC. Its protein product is CASSLGVLAGETQYF.